Presented here are 5 T cell receptor beta chains from one specimen sequenced in a study of early T cells in non-severe SARS-CoV-2 infection. TCRdb re-derived calls from the 5' RACE reads in MiXCR, one entry per CDR3 protein. The repertoire holds about 66,000 distinct CDR3 sequences, with 13% as singletons. Material for sequencing was whole blood. The receptors were sampled from an adult who was a healthcare worker with PCR-confirmed SARS-CoV-2 infection or an uninfected control (not recorded which).

The V and J genes are TRBV4-3 and TRBJ2-7, with a weak D call TRBD1 (5 bases). The V end lost 0 bases, the J end lost 2 bases, and 8 bases lay between the germline ends. From germline, CDR1 is LGHNA and CDR2 YSLEER. The CDR3 spans 14 residues. The DNA of the CDR3 is TGCGCCAGCAGCCAAGAATTGGGGCCCTACGAGCAGTACTTC. Encoded protein: CASSQELGPYEQYF.

Note on this clonotype: This may arise from a read error, as a much more abundant clone is one base away. The genes are TRBV20-1 and TRBJ2-1, with unresolved D. Trimming removed 2 bases at V and 3 bases at J, with 8 bases between. The CDR3 covers 13 residues. Germline V gene lookup returns CDR1 DFQATT and CDR2 SNEGSKA (reference sequence). The CDR3 DNA reads as TGCAGTGCTAGATTCCAGGTCTACAATGAGCAGTTCTTC. Amino acids: CSARFQVYNEQFF.

This clonotype was detected many times. The rearrangement links TRBV5-1 to TRBJ2-1; weak D call: TRBD2 (5 bases). CDR3 length: 15 amino acids. The germline V gene has CDR1 SGHRS and CDR2 YFSETQ. V was pared by 0 bases and J by 2 bases, with 9 bases between. The CDR3 reads CASSLAGFAYNEQFF. CDR3 nucleotide sequence: TGCGCCAGCAGCTTGGCGGGATTCGCCTACAATGAGCAGTTCTTC.

This clonotype showed up just a few times. V is TRBV6-9 and J is TRBJ2-2; D is uncertain. The CDR3 consists of 13 residues. The germline V and J ends were trimmed by 5 bases and 7 bases, with 11 bases remaining between them. The germline V gene encodes CDR1 MNHGY and CDR2 SVAAGI. CDR3 sequence reads: CASSQTENGELFF. CDR3 DNA: TGTGCCAGCAGTCAGACCGAAAACGGGGAGCTGTTTTTT.

There are a few counts of this clonotype. The chain recombines TRBV4-2 with TRBJ2-7; 7 nucleotides agree with TRBD2. The junction had 5 bases not matched to a gene; V was cut back by 4 bases and J by 2 bases. This CDR3 contains 14 residues. In germline, CDR1 is LGHNA, CDR2 YNFKEQ. The CDR3 DNA follows: TGTGCCAGCAGCCCAAGCGGGGCACCCTACGAGCAGTACTTC. This translates into CASSPSGAPYEQYF.